The 27 T cell receptor beta chains below all came from one sample that was sequenced in a study of cytomegalovirus exposure and HLA in healthy donors. It was with 60 Vbeta and 13 Jbeta primers that the PCR ran. The repertoire was sequenced with immunoSEQ multiplex PCR; TCRdb's copy has only in-frame clones and lacks some. The table has some 140,000 clones, around 74% seen once. The sample taken for sequencing was PBMCs. The receptors derive from a young man in good health and CMV-seronegative.

This clone was seen just once. The rearrangement joins TRBV2 to TRBJ2-1; 11 nucleotides line up with TRBD1. Germline V gives CDR1 SNHLY, CDR2 FYNNEI. The CDR3 extends over 16 amino acids. Losses at the gene ends were 3 bases for V and 3 bases for J; bases not matched to a gene: 4. For the CDR3, the DNA is TGTGCCAGCAGTGAGGGGACAGGGGGTAGCTACAATGAGCAGTTCTTC. It codes for CASSEGTGGSYNEQFF.

This clone came up once. The chain has TRBV7-2 and TRBJ1-6; D not certain. V gave up 1 base and J gave up 7 bases, with 5 bases separating them. The CDR3 contains 13 residues. The germline gives CDR1 SGHTA, CDR2 FQGNSA. The CDR3 region is CASSLVGNSPLHF. As DNA, the CDR3 is TGTGCCAGCAGCTTAGTCGGGAATTCACCCCTCCACTTT.

The CDR3 reads CASSLAGSGGELFF. The CDR3 DNA reads TGCGCCAGCAGCTTGGCAGGGTCGGGCGGGGAGCTGTTTTTT. The chain combines TRBV5-1 with TRBJ2-2; perhaps TRBD1 as D (5 bases). The V gene lost 0 bases and the J gene lost 7 bases, with 10 bases spanning the gap. The CDR3 sequence is 14 residues long. Germline CDR1 SGHRS, CDR2 YFSETQ. The whole variable domain, filled in from reference TRBV5-1 and TRBJ2-2, reads KAGVTQTPRYLIKTRGQQVTLSCSPISGHRSVSWYQQTPGQGLQFLFEYFSETQRNKGNFPGRFSGRQFSNSRSEMNVSTLELGDSALYLCASSLAGSGGELFFGEGSRLTVL.

The chain recombines TRBV28 with TRBJ2-4; TRBD2 agrees at 9 bases. After removal of 4 bases from V and 8 bases from J, the junction contained 6 bases not matched to a gene. This CDR3 contains 14 residues. The V gene's germline CDR1 is MDHEN and CDR2 SYDVKM. In DNA, the CDR3 is TGTGCCAGCAGTTCGAGCGGGGGGCGGGACATTCAGTACTTC. It codes for CASSSSGGRDIQYF.

This clone has a single count. Germline is not matched at one junction end, which may reflect a read error. This chain connects TRBV7-9 to TRBJ2-5, with 8 bases aligning to TRBD1. This CDR3 has 15 residues. Germline values: CDR1 SEHNR, CDR2 FQNEAQ (reference sequence). The DNA of the CDR3 is TGTTCCAGCAGCTTAGCTTCAGGGGGCGGAGAGACCCAGTACTTC. It yields the protein CSSSLASGGGETQYF.

The chain uses TRBV2 and TRBJ1-1; 8 positions agree with TRBD1. Germline V gene sequence: CDR1 SNHLY, CDR2 FYNNEI. The trim removed 6 bases at V and 3 bases at J, leaving 12 bases unmatched. The CDR3 consists of 16 residues. CDR3 coding DNA: TGTGCCAGCAGCCTTACTGGGCAGGGGGCCTACACTGAAGCTTTCTTT. Its protein is CASSLTGQGAYTEAFF.

This clone was detected a few times. This chain connects TRBV4-1 to TRBJ2-1, with 7 nucleotides matching TRBD1. V trimming: 4 bases; J trimming: 7 bases; junction bases outside the gene matches: 13. The CDR3 sequence is 16 residues long. Germline CDR1 and CDR2: MGHRA and YSYEKL. CDR3 in DNA: TGCGCCAGCAGCCCCGCCAGGGGACAGTTCATTAATGAGCAGTTCTTC. This encodes CASSPARGQFINEQFF.

The chain employs TRBV27 and TRBJ2-7, with TRBD1 identical over 8 bases. CDR3 size: 14 residues. The germline V gene has CDR1 MNHEY and CDR2 SMNVEV (reference sequence). Trimming removed 5 bases from V and 5 bases from J; junction bases left unmatched: 8. The CDR3 region is CASSRGQGVHEQYV. For the CDR3, the DNA is TGTGCCAGCAGTAGAGGACAGGGTGTCCACGAGCAGTACGTC.

This chain connects TRBV6-5 to TRBJ1-1; 10 bases map to TRBD1. The CDR3 covers 14 residues. Trimming cost V 5 bases and J 4 bases; bases outside gene matches: 4. The V gene's germline CDR1 is MNHEY and CDR2 SVGAGI. The CDR3 bases are TGTGCCAGCAGTCGACAGGGGGCGGGCACTGAAGCTTTCTTT. It codes for CASSRQGAGTEAFF.

V gene TRBV27 combines with J gene TRBJ1-2; 7 nucleotides agree with TRBD1. Germline V lookup: CDR1 MNHEY, CDR2 SMNVEV (reference sequence). The CDR3 has 14 residues. The V and J ends lost 6 bases and 3 bases, in that order; junction bases with no gene match: 7. CDR3 region: CASRFTGTDYGYTF. CDR3 bases: TGTGCCAGCAGATTCACCGGGACAGACTATGGCTACACCTTC.

The chain has TRBV28 and TRBJ1-5; 8 nucleotides line up with TRBD1. The V and J ends lost 4 bases and 2 bases, in that order; junction bases with no gene match: 7. The CDR3 loop spans 16 amino acids. Germline lookup yields CDR1 MDHEN and CDR2 SYDVKM. The CDR3 is CASSSPARGRNQPQHF. The CDR3, as DNA: TGTGCCAGCAGTTCCCCGGCCAGGGGGCGCAATCAGCCCCAGCATTTT.

The gene calls are TRBV9 and TRBJ2-2, with D hard to call. CDR1 and CDR2 from the germline V gene are SGDLS and YYNGEE. This CDR3 has 14 amino acids. Trimming left V 2 bases short and J 6 bases short, with 11 bases between. The CDR3 loop is CASSVLPNSGELFF. In DNA, the CDR3 is TGTGCCAGCAGCGTCCTTCCCAACTCCGGGGAGCTGTTTTTT.

The chain combines TRBV29-1 with TRBJ2-7; 7 nucleotides agree with TRBD1. The CDR3 spans 13 residues. Germline lookup yields CDR1 SQVTM and CDR2 ANQGSEA. V lost 4 bases, J lost 5 bases, and 8 bases stayed unmatched. The CDR3 DNA sequence: TGCAGCGTTGGGACTTACAGGGGCCACGAGCAGTACTTC. Protein product: CSVGTYRGHEQYF.

As to this clone: Additional DNA sequences in this sample encode the identical CDR3. The chain is built from TRBV5-1 and TRBJ2-3; 7 bases match TRBD1. CDR3 size: 15 residues. After removal of 0 bases from V and 1 base from J, the junction contained 2 bases not matched to a gene. Germline lookup yields CDR1 SGHRS and CDR2 YFSETQ. The CDR3 nucleotides are TGCGCCAGCAGCTTGGGACAGGGCGGCACAGATACGCAGTATTTT. Amino acids: CASSLGQGGTDTQYF.

This clone was observed once. This chain connects TRBV5-1 to TRBJ2-7; possibly TRBD2 for D (6 bases). The germline V and J ends were trimmed by 1 base and 3 bases, with 17 bases remaining between them. The CDR3 runs 16 residues. Germline V gives CDR1 SGHRS, CDR2 YFSETQ. The chain's CDR3 is CASSLKGGGVLYEQYF. In DNA form, the CDR3 reads TGCGCCAGCAGCTTGAAGGGCGGAGGGGTACTCTACGAGCAGTACTTC.

The chain employs TRBV10-1 and TRBJ1-1; TRBD1 might be the D (5 bases). The CDR3 runs to 15 residues. Germline V lookup: CDR1 WNHNN, CDR2 SYGVQD (reference sequence). V gave up 0 bases and J gave up 4 bases, with 12 bases separating them. In DNA, the CDR3 is TGCGCCAGCAGTGAGTCGGAGGGGCCGGGCACTGAAGCTTTCTTT. Translation gives CASSESEGPGTEAFF.

CDR3 residues: CASSPAPGAGDEQYV. In nucleotides, the CDR3 is TGTGCCAGCAGCCCGGCCCCGGGTGCTGGCGACGAGCAGTACGTC. The rearrangement links TRBV28 to TRBJ2-7; no definite D call. The germline V and J ends were trimmed by 6 bases and 5 bases, with 20 bases remaining between them. The CDR3 runs to 15 residues. Germline values: CDR1 MDHEN, CDR2 SYDVKM.

The chain is built from TRBV27 and TRBJ2-1; D might be TRBD2 (5 bases). V dropped 7 bases and J dropped 2 bases, with 33 bases sitting between them. Per germline, CDR1 MNHEY and CDR2 SMNVEV (reference sequence). The CDR3 is made up of 21 amino acids. The CDR3 bases are TGTGCCAGCACCGGGGATGCAGGTAGGGCAGGCGGGCCTAGGGCCTACAATGAGCAGTTCTTC. It codes for CASTGDAGRAGGPRAYNEQFF.

CDR3 region: CASSALQGAYGYTF. The DNA for the CDR3 is TGTGCCAGCAGTGCCCTACAGGGGGCTTATGGCTACACCTTC. The rearrangement uses TRBV27 and TRBJ1-2; TRBD1 agrees at 9 bases. V lost 5 bases to trimming and J lost 5 bases; unmatched junction nucleotides: 6. CDR3 size: 14 residues. The germline gives CDR1 MNHEY, CDR2 SMNVEV (reference sequence).

The V call is TRBV5-5, the J call TRBJ2-1; 12 nucleotides match TRBD2. There are 16 residues in the CDR3. Per germline, CDR1 SGHKS and CDR2 YYEKEE (reference sequence). Trimming took 4 bases from V and 8 from J; bases not matched to a gene: 10. This chain's CDR3 is CASSRPPSGGADEQFF. CDR3 nucleotides: TGTGCCAGCAGCCGCCCCCCTAGCGGGGGGGCTGATGAGCAGTTCTTC.

This clone was counted a few times. The CDR3 protein is CASSPQGWNSPLHF. The CDR3 DNA reads TGTGCCAGCAGCCCACAGGGGTGGAATTCACCCCTCCACTTT. The rearrangement uses TRBV11-2 and TRBJ1-6; 7 nucleotides agree with TRBD1. V shed 5 bases and J 7 bases; nucleotides not matched to a gene: 5. This CDR3 is 14 amino acids long. Germline lookup yields CDR1 SGHAT and CDR2 FQNNGV.

The chain combines TRBV19 with TRBJ2-2; 9 nucleotides match TRBD1. The length of the CDR3 is 18 residues. V lost 0 bases, J lost 1 base, and 6 bases stayed unmatched. Germline CDR1 LNHDA, CDR2 SQIVND (reference sequence). The CDR3 reads CASSIDRDRAMNTGELFF. The CDR3 bases are TGTGCCAGTAGTATAGATAGGGACAGGGCGATGAACACCGGGGAGCTGTTTTTT.

This clone has just one count. The CDR3 nucleotides are TGTGCCAGCAGCTTAATAGCCCCTGATCAGCCCCAGCATTTT. This codes for CASSLIAPDQPQHF. The chain recombines TRBV7-8 with TRBJ1-5; D is uncertain. Trimming took off 2 bases at V and 5 bases at J, with 10 bases between the two ends. The CDR3 length is 14 residues. The germline CDR1 and CDR2 sequences are SGHVS and FQNEAQ. Based on the CDR3 plus reference TRBV7-8 and TRBJ1-5, the full variable domain is GAGVSQSPRYKVAKRGQDVALRCDPISGHVSLFWYQQALGQGPEFLTYFQNEAQLDKSGLPSDRFFAERPEGSVSTLKIQRTQQEDSAVYLCASSLIAPDQPQHFGDGTRLSIL.

Only a few counts were recorded for this clone. The chain's CDR3 is CASVGGGLEQFF. As DNA, the CDR3 is TGTGCCAGCGTTGGGGGGGGTTTGGAGCAGTTCTTC. V gene TRBV6-6 combines with J gene TRBJ2-1, with 7 positions matching TRBD2. This CDR3 has 12 amino acids. Trimming removed 8 bases from V and 10 bases from J; junction bases left unmatched: 8. Germline V gene lookup returns CDR1 MNHNY and CDR2 SVGAGI (reference sequence).

The V and J genes are TRBV11-3 and TRBJ2-5, with D uncertain. V gave up 6 bases and J gave up 5 bases, with 19 bases separating them. This CDR3 comprises 15 residues. From germline, CDR1 is SGHNT and CDR2 YENEEA. CDR3 nucleotides: TGTGCCAGCAGTCAATGGAAAGGCAAGGAGGAGACCCAGTACTTC. Translated, it gives CASSQWKGKEETQYF.

This chain joins TRBV2 and TRBJ1-1; 8 nucleotides agree with TRBD1. CDR3 length: 14 amino acids. Germline values: CDR1 SNHLY, CDR2 FYNNEI. Trimming at V came to 5 bases and at J to 7 bases, leaving 9 bases not matched to a gene. The CDR3 nucleotides are TGTGCCAGCAGTCGGACAGGGAGTCTATTTGAAGCTTTCTTT. Protein sequence: CASSRTGSLFEAFF.

The chain uses TRBV28 and TRBJ2-7; maybe TRBD1 (6 bases). Looked up from germline, CDR1 is MDHEN and CDR2 is SYDVKM. The V gene lost 1 base and the J gene lost 2 bases, with 18 bases spanning the gap. This CDR3 has 17 residues. The DNA for the CDR3 is TGTGCCAGCAGTTTATCGCTCCGGGACATGAACACCTACGAGCAGTACTTC. Protein product: CASSLSLRDMNTYEQYF.